Following are 16 T cell receptor beta chains from one sample sequenced in a study of blood T cell repertoires in COVID-19. This table comes from immunoSEQ multiplex PCR, and its TCRdb copy is limited to in-frame clones, with some not included. The repertoire consists of about 480,000 clones, with more than 75% occurring once and the leading ten covering about 1.7%. Sequencing was done on a sample of PBMCs or T cells enriched from blood (not recorded which). All receptors derive from a woman between 35 and 50 years old who had recovered from COVID-19.

In regard to this clone: This specimen includes other DNA sequences encoding the same CDR3. The chain employs TRBV27 and TRBJ1-2; possible D gene TRBD1, 5 bases. The CDR3 sequence is 12 residues long. Per the germline V gene, CDR1 is MNHEY and CDR2 is SMNVEV (reference sequence). The V end was cut by 2 bases, the J end by 6 bases, with 7 bases between. In DNA form, the CDR3 reads TGTGCCAGCAGTTTAGCGGGGGATGGCTACACCTTC. Its protein product is CASSLAGDGYTF.

This clone has just a few counts. The J gene is TRBJ2-2, the V gene TRBV5-4; 9 nucleotides align to TRBD1. The CDR3 extends over 17 amino acids. Germline loops: CDR1 SGHNT, CDR2 YYREEE (reference sequence). V shed 4 bases, J shed 7 bases, and the junction held 14 bases outside the gene matches. The CDR3 reads CASSPNQQGAQSGELFF. The CDR3 DNA sequence: TGTGCCAGCAGCCCCAATCAACAGGGGGCGCAGAGCGGGGAGCTGTTTTTT.

V and J are TRBV7-6 and TRBJ2-7; possible D gene TRBD1, 6 bases. The length of the CDR3 is 15 residues. From germline, CDR1 is SGHVS and CDR2 FNYEAQ. The ends were cut back, 5 bases at V and 0 bases at J, with 14 bases in the middle. Here the CDR3 reads CASSERPGHSYEQYF. The CDR3 DNA sequence: TGTGCCAGCAGCGAACGACCGGGACACTCCTACGAGCAGTACTTC.

CDR3 bases: TGCAGCGTTGTCCACGGTGATCAGCCCCAGCATTTT. Amino acids: CSVVHGDQPQHF. The chain carries TRBV29-1 and TRBJ1-5; D call uncertain. V shed 4 bases and J shed 5 bases, with 9 bases lying between them. Germline CDR1 is SQVTM and CDR2 is ANQGSEA. CDR3 length: 12 amino acids.

This chain links TRBV7-2 with TRBJ2-3; D gene uncertain. The CDR3 loop spans 14 amino acids. The V end lost 1 base, the J end lost 2 bases, and 7 bases lay between the germline ends. Germline CDR1 and CDR2: SGHTA and FQGNSA. The CDR3 coding sequence is TGTGCCAGCAGCTTAGTTTTCCACACAGATACGCAGTATTTT. It is translated as CASSLVFHTDTQYF.

The chain links TRBV9 to TRBJ2-6, with a tentative D call TRBD2 (6 bases). The CDR3 spans 18 residues. Trimming removed 0 bases at V and 2 bases at J, with 15 bases between. In germline, CDR1 is SGDLS, CDR2 YYNGEE. The DNA for the CDR3 is TGTGCCAGCAGCGTAGCTGACGGGAGCAGCCCTGGGGCCAACGTCCTGACTTTC. Protein sequence: CASSVADGSSPGANVLTF.

This rearrangement joins TRBV3-1 (or the pseudogene TRBV3-2) to TRBJ2-7, with D maybe TRBD1 (6 bases). Germline V lookup: CDR1 LGHDT, CDR2 YNNKEL (reference sequence). The CDR3 sequence is 14 residues long. Trimming left V 4 bases short and J 3 bases short, with 13 bases between. The CDR3 here is CASSPPGHFYEQYF. The CDR3 nucleotides read TGTGCCAGCAGCCCACCGGGACACTTCTACGAGCAGTACTTC.

V and J are TRBV6-5 and TRBJ1-2; a possible D gene is TRBD1 (5 bases). The CDR3 consists of 12 residues. V shed 6 bases and J shed 7 bases, with 12 bases lying between them. Germline V gene sequence: CDR1 MNHEY, CDR2 SVGAGI. CDR3 residues: CASRAGSSGYTF. DNA of the CDR3: TGTGCCAGCAGGGCAGGGTCTTCTGGCTACACCTTC.

In nucleotides, the CDR3 is TGTGCCAGCAGCTTAGATCGTTGGCAGGGAGGGGCTCAGCCCCAGCATTTT. It encodes CASSLDRWQGGAQPQHF. The chain joins TRBV11-2 to TRBJ1-5; tentatively, D is TRBD1 (5 bases). The CDR3 consists of 17 residues. Trimming stripped 0 bases from V and 6 bases from J, with 18 bases between. The V gene's germline CDR1 is SGHAT and CDR2 FQNNGV. Filled out from reference TRBV11-2 and TRBJ1-5, the complete variable domain reads EAGVAQSPRYKIIEKRQSVAFWCNPISGHATLYWYQQILGQGPKLLIQFQNNGVVDDSQLPKDRFSAERLKGVDSTLKIQPAKLEDSAVYLCASSLDRWQGGAQPQHFGDGTRLSIL.

The chain joins TRBV29-1 to TRBJ2-7, with a possible D match to TRBD1 (6 bases). Germline values: CDR1 SQVTM, CDR2 ANQGSEA. V dropped 1 base and J dropped 0 bases, with 13 bases sitting between them. There are 15 residues in the CDR3. The CDR3 DNA reads TGCAGCGTTGAAGTTCAGGGGACGAGCTCCTACGAGCAGTACTTC. Protein sequence: CSVEVQGTSSYEQYF.

The chain combines TRBV25-1 with TRBJ1-2; 7 nucleotides line up with TRBD1. The CDR3 is made up of 17 amino acids. V dropped 1 base and J dropped 6; count of bases not matched to a gene: 14. Germline V gives CDR1 MGHDK, CDR2 SYGVNS. Here the CDR3 DNA reads TGTGCCAGCAGTGAATTGGGGGCAGGGGGTTTAGAAGATGGCTACACCTTC. Encoded protein: CASSELGAGGLEDGYTF.

The chain employs TRBV9 and TRBJ1-1, with 8 bases aligning to TRBD1. Germline V lookup: CDR1 SGDLS, CDR2 YYNGEE. The CDR3 contains 16 residues. The ends lost 5 bases at V and 3 bases at J; junction bases unmatched: 12. Here the CDR3 reads CASSVYSGGSYTEAFF. The CDR3 region has the DNA TGTGCCAGCAGTGTCTATTCAGGGGGCTCATACACTGAAGCTTTCTTT.

The rearrangement links TRBV5-1 to TRBJ2-1; 9 positions agree with TRBD2. The CDR3 runs 16 residues. Per the germline V gene, CDR1 is SGHRS and CDR2 is YFSETQ. The J segment lost 4 bases and the V segment lost 0 bases, leaving 5 bases of the junction unmatched. CDR3 in amino acids: CASSLDGLAPYNEQFF. The CDR3 nucleotides are TGCGCCAGCAGCTTGGATGGACTAGCGCCATACAATGAGCAGTTCTTC.

V usage is TRBV4-3 and J usage is TRBJ2-3; D gene ambiguous. V lost 5 bases and J lost 8, with 11 bases in between. Germline V lookup: CDR1 LGHNA, CDR2 YSLEER. The CDR3 length is 12 residues. The CDR3 sequence: CASSEISGTQYF. The CDR3 region has the DNA TGCGCCAGCAGCGAAATTAGTGGTACGCAGTATTTT.

The chain combines TRBV10-3 with TRBJ2-1, with TRBD2 matching over 8 bases. V lost 7 bases and J lost 15; bases outside the gene matches: 14. The CDR3 consists of 13 residues. CDR1 is ENHRY, CDR2 SYGVKD, per germline. The chain's CDR3 is CAITESRAGAPFF. The DNA for the CDR3 is TGTGCCATCACCGAGAGTAGAGCGGGGGCGCCGTTCTTC.

This chain connects TRBV19 to TRBJ2-7; 9 nucleotides align to TRBD1. Germline CDR1 reads LNHDA; CDR2 reads SQIVND (reference sequence). The J segment lost 5 bases and the V segment lost 4 bases, leaving 6 bases of the junction unmatched. The CDR3 is 14 residues long. CDR3 bases: TGTGCCAGTAGTACACCGGGACAGGGAGACGAGCAGTACTTC. Encoded protein: CASSTPGQGDEQYF. The full variable domain, with the rest looked up from reference TRBV19 and TRBJ2-7, is DGGITQSPKYLFRKEGQNVTLSCEQNLNHDAMYWYRQDPGQGLRLIYYSQIVNDFQKGDIAEGYSVSREKKESFPLTVTSAQKNPTAFYLCASSTPGQGDEQYFGPGTRLTVT.